This T cell receptor (beta chain) appears in the sequencing data of a study of blood T cell repertoires in COVID-19. Study as a whole: Acute and convalescent COVID-19 specimens originated in the United States, Italy and Spain.

The data were produced by immunoSEQ multiplex PCR, yet TCRdb's version contains in-frame clones alone and is incomplete. The profile shows around 200,000 clones, approximately 80% of them singletons. CDR1 SNHLY and CDR2 FYNNEI come from the germline V gene. The CDR3 runs to 15 residues. V was cut by 1 base and J by 9 bases, with 13 bases left in between. While infection was still active, Seattle patients were enrolled and then followed longitudinally. The chain joins TRBV2 to TRBJ1-6; TRBD1 is a possible D gene (6 bases). The sample consisted of peripheral blood. This TCR came from a woman aged 40 to 55 with COVID-19, enrolled during active disease. The CDR3 loop reads CASSEVRGESSPLHF. The CDR3, as DNA: TGTGCCAGCAGTGAAGTCAGGGGCGAAAGTTCACCCCTCCACTTT. The variable domain in full, completed from reference TRBV2 and TRBJ1-6, reads EPEVTQTPSHQVTQMGQEVILRCVPISNHLYFYWYRQILGQKVEFLVSFYNNEISEKSEIFDDQFSVERPDGSNFTLKIRSTKLEDSAMYFCASSEVRGESSPLHFGNGTRLTVT.